These T cell receptor beta chains were read from a single sample in a study of T cells in Graves' hyperthyroidism and ophthalmopathy. TCRdb independently ran MiXCR on the multiplex PCR reads; one entry per CDR3 protein. The sample yields roughly 650,000 distinct CDR3 sequences, more than 15% seen once. The sample was blood. The receptor set was obtained from a woman between 35 and 50 years old with Graves' ophthalmopathy. The CDR3 runs from the conserved cysteine through the conserved F or W. D genes are given only for firm matches. For some rows the clone size is stated as once, few or many, or as a class when expanded; others skip it.

j_call: TRBJ2-1; d_call: NA; clone_size: many; v_call: TRBV5-8; cdr3_nt: TGTGCCAGCAGCTCGGTGGGGGCAGTATACAATGAGCAGTTCTTC; cdr3_aa: CASSSVGAVYNEQFF
j_call: TRBJ2-4; d_call: TRBD2; clone_size: NA; v_call: TRBV5-1; cdr3_nt: TGCGCCAGCAGCTTAGCGGGAGTCCTAGCCAAAAACATTCAGTACTTC; cdr3_aa: CASSLAGVLAKNIQYF
j_call: TRBJ1-6; d_call: TRBD1; clone_size: few; v_call: TRBV2; cdr3_nt: TGTGCCAGCCTGGACAGGGATGCTTATAATTCACCCCTCCACTTT; cdr3_aa: CASLDRDAYNSPLHF
j_call: TRBJ2-5; d_call: NA; clone_size: NA; v_call: TRBV29-1; cdr3_nt: TGCAGCGCCCGTATCGGGACATCCCAAGAGACCCAGTACTTC; cdr3_aa: CSARIGTSQETQYF
j_call: TRBJ2-3; d_call: NA; clone_size: many; v_call: TRBV7-8; cdr3_nt: TGTGCCAGCAGCTCGGAGTATAGGACAGATACGCAGTATTTT; cdr3_aa: CASSSEYRTDTQYF
j_call: TRBJ2-3; d_call: NA; clone_size: many; v_call: TRBV12-3/TRBV12-4; cdr3_nt: TGTGCCAGCAGTTCCCCCCGGCTACCAGACCCCCGCACAGATACGCAGTATTTT; cdr3_aa: CASSSPRLPDPRTDTQYF
j_call: TRBJ2-7; d_call: NA; clone_size: NA; v_call: TRBV12-3/TRBV12-4; cdr3_nt: TGTGCCAGCAGTGTGGGGCGGATCAATGAGCAGTACTTC; cdr3_aa: CASSVGRINEQYF
j_call: TRBJ2-1; d_call: NA; clone_size: NA; v_call: TRBV11-2; cdr3_nt: TGTGCCAGCTTAGGTGGCTTGAGCTCCTACAATGAGCAGTTCTTC; cdr3_aa: CASLGGLSSYNEQFF
j_call: TRBJ2-3; d_call: TRBD2; clone_size: many; v_call: TRBV2; cdr3_nt: TGTGCCAGCAGTGTGCGGGAGGTCGGCACAGATACGCAGTATTTT; cdr3_aa: CASSVREVGTDTQYF
j_call: TRBJ1-1; d_call: NA; clone_size: NA; v_call: TRBV6-5; cdr3_nt: TGTGCCAGCAGTTACGGAGGGGTGGTAGTGAACACTGAAGCTTTCTTT; cdr3_aa: CASSYGGVVVNTEAFF
j_call: TRBJ2-1; d_call: TRBD2; clone_size: NA; v_call: TRBV5-4; cdr3_nt: TGTGCCAGCAGCTTTCAAGCGGGGGGGCGCGATGAGCAGTTCTTC; cdr3_aa: CASSFQAGGRDEQFF
j_call: TRBJ1-6; d_call: TRBD1; clone_size: many; v_call: TRBV15; cdr3_nt: TGTGCCACCAGCAGAGCGCAGGGGGCTGGGGGTTTATCCCTCCACTTT; cdr3_aa: CATSRAQGAGGLSLHF
j_call: TRBJ2-5; d_call: NA; clone_size: few; v_call: TRBV7-6; cdr3_nt: TGTGCCAGCAGCCATTCAATAGGGCTAGCAAAAGAGACCCAGTACTTC; cdr3_aa: CASSHSIGLAKETQYF
j_call: TRBJ1-5; d_call: NA; clone_size: NA; v_call: TRBV12-3/TRBV12-4; cdr3_nt: TGTGCCAGCAGTTTACAGGGTACGGGCAATCAGCCCCAGCATTTT; cdr3_aa: CASSLQGTGNQPQHF
j_call: TRBJ2-1; d_call: TRBD2; clone_size: NA; v_call: TRBV4-2; cdr3_nt: TGTGCCAGCAGCCAGGGCTTAGCGGGTTACAACAATGAGCAGTTCTTC; cdr3_aa: CASSQGLAGYNNEQFF
j_call: TRBJ2-7; d_call: NA; clone_size: few; v_call: TRBV5-1; cdr3_nt: TGCGCCAGCAGCACGACCTACGAGCAGTACTTC; cdr3_aa: CASSTTYEQYF
j_call: TRBJ1-6; d_call: TRBD1; clone_size: few; v_call: TRBV7-9; cdr3_nt: TGTGCCAGCAGCTCCACAGGGGTAGGGAATTCACCCCTCCACTTT; cdr3_aa: CASSSTGVGNSPLHF
j_call: TRBJ2-7; d_call: NA; clone_size: NA; v_call: TRBV3-1; cdr3_nt: TGTGCCAGCAGCCAAGAGGGATCGACCAGGGAGCAGTACTTC; cdr3_aa: CASSQEGSTREQYF
j_call: TRBJ1-1; d_call: NA; clone_size: few; v_call: TRBV12-3/TRBV12-4; cdr3_nt: TGTGCCAGCAGCCTACCTAAGCGGGGTTTTACTGAAGCTTTCTTT; cdr3_aa: CASSLPKRGFTEAFF
j_call: TRBJ1-5; d_call: NA; clone_size: NA; v_call: TRBV20-1; cdr3_nt: TGCAGTGCTAGTTGGGCAGTCCAAAATCAGCCCCAGCATTTT; cdr3_aa: CSASWAVQNQPQHF
j_call: TRBJ2-7; d_call: NA; clone_size: many; v_call: TRBV20-1; cdr3_nt: TGCAGTGCAAGCCGGGGCAGGGTAGGTTACGAGCAGTACTTC; cdr3_aa: CSASRGRVGYEQYF
j_call: TRBJ2-2; d_call: NA; clone_size: few; v_call: TRBV6-1; cdr3_nt: TGTGCCAGCAGCCGCCGTCCCACCGGGGAGCTGTTTTTT; cdr3_aa: CASSRRPTGELFF
j_call: TRBJ2-6; d_call: NA; clone_size: NA; v_call: TRBV20-1; cdr3_nt: TGCAGTGCTAAAGCCCCAAGCTCTGGGGCCAACGTCCTGACTTTC; cdr3_aa: CSAKAPSSGANVLTF
j_call: TRBJ1-2; d_call: NA; clone_size: NA; v_call: TRBV6-1; cdr3_nt: TGTGCCAGCAAAGAGGGTCAGGAAGGGGGCTACACCTTC; cdr3_aa: CASKEGQEGGYTF
j_call: TRBJ2-7; d_call: TRBD1; clone_size: many; v_call: TRBV3-1; cdr3_nt: TGTGCCAGCAGCGTTACGGGACAGGGGTTTGGCGAGCAGTACTTC; cdr3_aa: CASSVTGQGFGEQYF
j_call: TRBJ1-5; d_call: NA; clone_size: few; v_call: TRBV19; cdr3_nt: TGTGCCAGTAGTATGGCCTTGGGGCGTGACAGAAGCAATCAGCCCCAGCATTTT; cdr3_aa: CASSMALGRDRSNQPQHF
j_call: TRBJ2-5; d_call: TRBD1; clone_size: many; v_call: TRBV10-3; cdr3_nt: TGTGCCATCAGTAAGGACAGGGGCCAAGAGACCCAGTACTTC; cdr3_aa: CAISKDRGQETQYF